Listed below are T cell receptor beta chains from one sample, sequenced in a study of T cell changes during pregnancy in multiple sclerosis. Assay: immunoSEQ multiplex PCR; the TCRdb copy retains only in-frame clones and omits some. The repertoire holds 100,000 to 130,000 clones, with around 92% as singletons. Sequencing used peripheral blood, obtained in the third trimester of pregnancy. The receptors were sampled from a female donor in good health, enrolled as a control in a pregnancy study. The conserved cysteine and the conserved F or W are not part of the CDR3 here. Fields, in order: V gene, clone size, J gene, CDR3 protein. Clone size is stated in some rows and not others, as once, few, many or a class when expanded.

v_gene: TRBV14
abundance: .
j_gene: TRBJ1-1
CDR3aa: ASSPQGKITEAF

v_gene: TRBV30
abundance: .
j_gene: TRBJ2-5
CDR3aa: AWKGAGGGSTETQY

v_gene: TRBV14
abundance: .
j_gene: TRBJ2-2
CDR3aa: ASSPQGTGELF

v_gene: TRBV5-4
abundance: .
j_gene: TRBJ1-3
CDR3aa: ASSSTDGTSGNTIY

v_gene: TRBV19
abundance: .
j_gene: TRBJ2-4
CDR3aa: ASRMGEGYRRIQY

v_gene: TRBV2
abundance: once
j_gene: TRBJ2-7
CDR3aa: ASSELDRAYEQY

v_gene: TRBV5-4
abundance: .
j_gene: TRBJ2-1
CDR3aa: ASSRSAGGGHRDEQF

v_gene: TRBV19
abundance: .
j_gene: TRBJ2-4
CDR3aa: ASSMDRVIIQY

v_gene: TRBV2
abundance: .
j_gene: TRBJ1-5
CDR3aa: ASSLDRGRDPQH

v_gene: TRBV7-7
abundance: .
j_gene: TRBJ2-3
CDR3aa: ASSPPGTPSTDTQY

v_gene: TRBV30
abundance: .
j_gene: TRBJ2-1
CDR3aa: AWGQGRSDNEQF

v_gene: TRBV11-3
abundance: .
j_gene: TRBJ1-1
CDR3aa: ASSSPRMTGFLDTEAF

v_gene: TRBV19
abundance: once
j_gene: TRBJ1-2
CDR3aa: ASSNGGLMGYT

v_gene: TRBV6-5
abundance: .
j_gene: TRBJ2-3
CDR3aa: ASTRAGGGGDTQY

v_gene: TRBV7-2
abundance: .
j_gene: TRBJ2-3
CDR3aa: ASSPIAGVADTQY

v_gene: TRBV11-2
abundance: .
j_gene: TRBJ2-7
CDR3aa: ASSTLLREGQY

v_gene: TRBV7-8
abundance: .
j_gene: TRBJ1-1
CDR3aa: ASSLGTGNTEAF

v_gene: TRBV29-1
abundance: .
j_gene: TRBJ2-3
CDR3aa: SAGSQGIGPDTQY

v_gene: TRBV7-2
abundance: once
j_gene: TRBJ2-3
CDR3aa: ASSLRLAGGIDTQY

v_gene: TRBV27
abundance: .
j_gene: TRBJ1-1
CDR3aa: ASSSPGRDRGSTEAF

v_gene: TRBV19
abundance: .
j_gene: TRBJ2-1
CDR3aa: ASGSDRSVSNEQF

v_gene: TRBV10-3
abundance: .
j_gene: TRBJ1-1
CDR3aa: AISESRQANTEAF

v_gene: TRBV13
abundance: .
j_gene: TRBJ2-7
CDR3aa: ASSLGRQGGYEQY

v_gene: TRBV4-3
abundance: .
j_gene: TRBJ2-2
CDR3aa: ASSPGRLLKTGELF

v_gene: TRBV4-3
abundance: .
j_gene: TRBJ1-3
CDR3aa: ASSQDSQGGNTIY

v_gene: TRBV30
abundance: .
j_gene: TRBJ2-4
CDR3aa: AWTHQWGARDIQY

v_gene: TRBV5-1
abundance: .
j_gene: TRBJ1-6
CDR3aa: ASSSDRDHSPLH

v_gene: TRBV25-1
abundance: .
j_gene: TRBJ1-1
CDR3aa: ASSELTGMNTEAF

v_gene: TRBV14
abundance: .
j_gene: TRBJ2-7
CDR3aa: ASSLGVYNEQY

v_gene: TRBV7-8
abundance: .
j_gene: TRBJ1-5
CDR3aa: ASTPGNQPQH

v_gene: TRBV5-4
abundance: .
j_gene: TRBJ1-1
CDR3aa: ASRHSGGSLNTEAF

v_gene: TRBV6-5
abundance: .
j_gene: TRBJ1-5
CDR3aa: ASSKGDRGAQPQH

v_gene: TRBV7-9
abundance: .
j_gene: TRBJ1-1
CDR3aa: ASGGGLPMNTEAF

v_gene: TRBV19
abundance: .
j_gene: TRBJ2-2
CDR3aa: ASSTWDTSNTGELF

v_gene: TRBV5-1
abundance: .
j_gene: TRBJ2-7
CDR3aa: ASSQTQGAIGEQY

v_gene: TRBV7-2
abundance: .
j_gene: TRBJ2-7
CDR3aa: ASSLDRGGSYEQY

v_gene: TRBV7-9
abundance: few
j_gene: TRBJ1-2
CDR3aa: ASSTVTNYGYT

v_gene: TRBV6-1
abundance: .
j_gene: TRBJ1-5
CDR3aa: ASTGGAGYQPQH

v_gene: TRBV7-2
abundance: .
j_gene: TRBJ2-7
CDR3aa: ASSLPGGLSSYEQY

v_gene: TRBV19
abundance: .
j_gene: TRBJ2-6
CDR3aa: ASSTYPGQASSGANVLT

v_gene: TRBV19
abundance: .
j_gene: TRBJ2-1
CDR3aa: ASGAEVAPPHNEQF

v_gene: TRBV4-1
abundance: .
j_gene: TRBJ2-3
CDR3aa: ASSQGVSGTGRTYTQY

v_gene: TRBV5-8
abundance: once
j_gene: TRBJ2-2
CDR3aa: ASSRRGLNTGELF

v_gene: TRBV27
abundance: .
j_gene: TRBJ2-7
CDR3aa: ASSFAGQTSYEQY

v_gene: TRBV11-3
abundance: few
j_gene: TRBJ1-1
CDR3aa: ASSPTWNTEAF

v_gene: TRBV2
abundance: .
j_gene: TRBJ2-5
CDR3aa: ASRDQGVETQY